This TCR beta chain emerged from a study of OX40 agonist ivuxolimab in advanced cancers. Findings of the study overall: With doses of 0.1 to 3.0 mg/kg, CD4+ and CD8+ blood T cells had undergone clonal expansion by week 6. CD8+ T cells were the subset that, on average, had more expanded clones than CD4+.

With regard to this clone: Its antigen is not known.

The table came from immunoSEQ multiplex PCR; TCRdb's copy has only in-frame clones and leaves some out. The data contain some 80,000 clones, approximately 90% of them singletons. CDR3 length: 14 amino acids. Trimming pared 6 bases from V and 3 bases from J, leaving 11 bases between. Germline lookup yields CDR1 SNHLY and CDR2 FYNNEI. The sequence derives from an adult with an advanced solid tumor such as melanoma, head and neck, liver or kidney cancer. This chain links TRBV2 with TRBJ2-2; unclear D gene. The material sequenced was CD4+ or CD8+ T cells sorted from blood, taken in a trial of the OX40 agonist ivuxolimab. The CDR3 sequence is CASRADTYTGELFF. CDR3 DNA: TGTGCCAGCAGGGCCGACACTTACACCGGGGAGCTGTTTTTT. Using reference TRBV2 and TRBJ2-2 for the parts outside the CDR3, the full variable domain is EPEVTQTPSHQVTQMGQEVILRCVPISNHLYFYWYRQILGQKVEFLVSFYNNEISEKSEIFDDQFSVERPDGSNFTLKIRSTKLEDSAMYFCASRADTYTGELFFGEGSRLTVL.